These 10 T cell receptor beta chains were all obtained from the same sample, sequenced in a study of cytomegalovirus exposure and HLA in healthy donors. The primer mix had 60 Vbeta and 13 Jbeta primers. Some clones are missing from TCRdb's copy, which holds only in-frame ones; the method was immunoSEQ multiplex PCR. This sample's clone table lists over 100,000 clones. Sequencing was done on a sample of PBMCs. The receptors stem from a man aged 40-50 years in good health and CMV-seropositive.

In DNA form, the CDR3 reads TGTGCCAGCAGTACGGGACAAGGGATCGGAAACACCATATATTTT. Translating gives CASSTGQGIGNTIYF. The V gene is TRBV28, the J gene TRBJ1-3; possible D gene TRBD1, 6 bases. Germline CDR1 reads MDHEN; CDR2 reads SYDVKM. This CDR3 spans 15 amino acids. The V end was cut by 5 bases, the J end by 4 bases, with 15 bases between.

The chain recombines TRBV5-4 with TRBJ2-7; tentative D call: TRBD2 (6 bases). Germline V CDR1 and CDR2: SGHNT, YYREEE (reference sequence). The CDR3 covers 15 residues. V was trimmed by 0 bases and J by 6 bases, leaving 16 bases between them. The chain's CDR3 is CASSLEAGSGSEQYF. The CDR3 DNA follows: TGTGCCAGCAGCTTGGAGGCGGGAAGTGGATCCGAGCAGTACTTC.

V is TRBV5-5 and J is TRBJ1-2, with TRBD1 identical over 7 bases. The V gene end was trimmed by 2 bases and the J gene end by 7 bases; junction bases not matched to a gene: 5. The CDR3 runs to 13 residues. Germline V gene lookup returns CDR1 SGHKS and CDR2 YYEKEE (reference sequence). DNA of the CDR3: TGTGCCAGCAGCTTCACAGGGGATCGTGGCTACACCTTC. Translation gives CASSFTGDRGYTF.

This sequence joins TRBV19 and TRBJ2-7; 7 nucleotides agree with TRBD1. Germline CDR1 LNHDA, CDR2 SQIVND (reference sequence). Trimming took 6 bases from V and 2 from J; bases not matched to a gene: 4. The CDR3 covers 13 residues. The CDR3 protein is CASSTGQPYEQYF. CDR3 DNA sequence: TGTGCCAGTAGCACGGGACAGCCCTACGAGCAGTACTTC. Using reference TRBV19 and TRBJ2-7 for the parts outside the CDR3, the full variable domain is DGGITQSPKYLFRKEGQNVTLSCEQNLNHDAMYWYRQDPGQGLRLIYYSQIVNDFQKGDIAEGYSVSREKKESFPLTVTSAQKNPTAFYLCASSTGQPYEQYFGPGTRLTVT.

A note on this clone: Distinct nucleotide sequences in the sample also encode this CDR3. V usage is TRBV5-4 and J usage is TRBJ2-1; 7 nucleotides line up with TRBD2. Germline values: CDR1 SGHNT, CDR2 YYREEE (reference sequence). The V segment lost 7 bases and the J segment 2 bases; nucleotides outside the gene matches: 6. This CDR3 contains 14 residues. Here the CDR3 reads CASGGAGTYNEQFF. DNA for the CDR3: TGTGCCAGCGGGGGAGCGGGAACCTACAATGAGCAGTTCTTC.

The CDR3 nucleotides are TGTGCCAGCAGCTTGGAGGGGTTAATCTATGGCTACACCTTC. This sequence encodes CASSLEGLIYGYTF. The chain combines TRBV11-2 with TRBJ1-2, with D maybe TRBD1 (5 bases). The CDR3 extends over 14 amino acids. V was cut by 3 bases and J by 4 bases, with 12 bases left in between. Germline CDR1 SGHAT, CDR2 FQNNGV.

The chain couples TRBV18 to TRBJ2-3, with D possibly being TRBD2 (6 bases). The germline V gene encodes CDR1 KGHSH and CDR2 LQKENI. The V end lost 3 bases, the J end lost 4 bases, and 14 bases lay between the germline ends. The CDR3 is 15 residues long. CDR3 in amino acids: CASSPPGGIPDTQYF. DNA of the CDR3: TGTGCCAGCTCACCCCCAGGAGGGATCCCAGATACGCAGTATTTT.

This rearrangement joins TRBV7-6 to TRBJ2-7; TRBD2 matches 14 bases. The CDR3 sequence is 16 residues long. V shed 1 base and J 3 bases; nucleotides not matched to a gene: 2. Looked up from germline, CDR1 is SGHVS and CDR2 is FNYEAQ. The CDR3 bases are TGTGCCAGCAGCTTAGGAGGGACTAGCGGGGGCTACGAGCAGTACTTC. This encodes CASSLGGTSGGYEQYF.

The chain employs TRBV5-5 and TRBJ2-7; possible D gene TRBD2, 5 bases. The germline gives CDR1 SGHKS, CDR2 YYEKEE (reference sequence). Trimming pared 0 bases from V and 2 bases from J, leaving 12 bases between. This CDR3 is 15 amino acids long. DNA for the CDR3: TGTGCCAGCAGCTTGGGACTACAAGGTACCTACGAGCAGTACTTC. Protein product: CASSLGLQGTYEQYF.

The chain joins TRBV5-6 to TRBJ1-2; 12 positions agree with TRBD1. The length of the CDR3 is 16 residues. V dropped 7 bases and J dropped 7; count of bases not matched to a gene: 14. Germline V gene lookup returns CDR1 SGHDT and CDR2 YYEEEE. The CDR3 sequence is CASLGTGGSFLGGYTF. CDR3 in DNA: TGTGCCAGCTTGGGGACAGGGGGCTCATTCTTAGGTGGCTACACCTTC.